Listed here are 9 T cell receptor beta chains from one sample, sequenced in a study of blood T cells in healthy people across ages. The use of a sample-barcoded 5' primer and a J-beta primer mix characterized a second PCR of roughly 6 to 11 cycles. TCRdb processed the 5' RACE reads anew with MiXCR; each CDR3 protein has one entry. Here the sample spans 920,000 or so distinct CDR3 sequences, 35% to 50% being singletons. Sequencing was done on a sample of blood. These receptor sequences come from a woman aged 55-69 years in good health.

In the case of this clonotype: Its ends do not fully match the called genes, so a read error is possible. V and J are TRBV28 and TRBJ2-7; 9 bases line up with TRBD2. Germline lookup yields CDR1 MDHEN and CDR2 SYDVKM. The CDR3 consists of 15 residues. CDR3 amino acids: CASRGTSGRPYGQYF. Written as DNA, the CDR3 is TGTGCCAGCAGGGGTACTAGCGGGCGCCCGTACGGGCAGTACTTC.

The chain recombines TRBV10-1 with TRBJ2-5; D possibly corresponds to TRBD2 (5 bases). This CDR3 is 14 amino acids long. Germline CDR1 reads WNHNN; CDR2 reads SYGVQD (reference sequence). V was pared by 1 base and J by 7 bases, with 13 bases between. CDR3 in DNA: TGCGCCAGCAGTGAGTTTGGGCAGAGCGGGACCCAGTACTTC. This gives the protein CASSEFGQSGTQYF.

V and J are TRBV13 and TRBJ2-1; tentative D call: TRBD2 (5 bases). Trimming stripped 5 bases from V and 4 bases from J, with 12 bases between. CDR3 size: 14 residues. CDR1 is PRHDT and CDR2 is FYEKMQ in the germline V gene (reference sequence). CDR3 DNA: TGTGCCAGCAGCCACGTCGGGGATTACAATGAGCAGTTCTTC. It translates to CASSHVGDYNEQFF.

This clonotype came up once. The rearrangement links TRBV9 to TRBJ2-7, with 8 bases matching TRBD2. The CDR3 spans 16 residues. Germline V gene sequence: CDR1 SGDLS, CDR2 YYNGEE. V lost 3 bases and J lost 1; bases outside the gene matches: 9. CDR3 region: CASSATGGLESYEQYF. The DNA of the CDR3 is TGTGCCAGCAGCGCCACCGGGGGACTAGAGTCCTACGAGCAGTACTTC. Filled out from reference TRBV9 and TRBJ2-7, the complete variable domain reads DSGVTQTPKHLITATGQRVTLRCSPRSGDLSVYWYQQSLDQGLQFLIQYYNGEERAKGNILERFSAQQFPDLHSELNLSSLELGDSALYFCASSATGGLESYEQYFGPGTRLTVT.

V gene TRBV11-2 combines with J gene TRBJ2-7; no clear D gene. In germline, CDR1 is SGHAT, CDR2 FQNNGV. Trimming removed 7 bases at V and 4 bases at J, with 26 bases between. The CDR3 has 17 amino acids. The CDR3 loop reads CASTYEWASNPSYEQYF. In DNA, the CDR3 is TGTGCCAGCACCTACGAGTGGGCCTCAAATCCCTCATACGAGCAGTACTTC.

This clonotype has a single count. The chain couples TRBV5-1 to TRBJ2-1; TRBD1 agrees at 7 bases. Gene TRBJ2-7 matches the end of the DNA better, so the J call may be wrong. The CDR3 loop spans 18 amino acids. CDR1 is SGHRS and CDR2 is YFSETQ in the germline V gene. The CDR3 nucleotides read TGCGCCAGCAGCTTGAACTTCGGGACGGGACAGCTCTACAATGAGCAGTACTTC. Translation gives CASSLNFGTGQLYNEQYF.

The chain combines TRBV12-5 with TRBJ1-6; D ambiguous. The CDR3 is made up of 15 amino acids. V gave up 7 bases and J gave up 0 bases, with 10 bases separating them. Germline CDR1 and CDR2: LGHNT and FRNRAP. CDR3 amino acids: CASALESSYNSPLHF. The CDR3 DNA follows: TGTGCTAGTGCTCTCGAGAGCTCCTATAATTCACCCCTCCACTTT.

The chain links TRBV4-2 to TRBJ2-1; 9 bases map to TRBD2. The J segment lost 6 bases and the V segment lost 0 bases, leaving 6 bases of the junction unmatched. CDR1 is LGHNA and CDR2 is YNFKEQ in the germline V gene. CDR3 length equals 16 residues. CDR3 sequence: CASSQDIGSGSNEQFF. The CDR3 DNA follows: TGTGCCAGCAGCCAAGATATAGGTAGCGGGAGCAATGAGCAGTTCTTC.

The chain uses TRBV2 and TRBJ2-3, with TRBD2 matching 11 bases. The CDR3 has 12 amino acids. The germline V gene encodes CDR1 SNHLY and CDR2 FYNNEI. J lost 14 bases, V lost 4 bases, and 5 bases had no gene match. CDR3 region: CASSVTSGSTYF. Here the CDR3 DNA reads TGTGCCAGCAGTGTTACTAGCGGGAGCACGTATTTT.